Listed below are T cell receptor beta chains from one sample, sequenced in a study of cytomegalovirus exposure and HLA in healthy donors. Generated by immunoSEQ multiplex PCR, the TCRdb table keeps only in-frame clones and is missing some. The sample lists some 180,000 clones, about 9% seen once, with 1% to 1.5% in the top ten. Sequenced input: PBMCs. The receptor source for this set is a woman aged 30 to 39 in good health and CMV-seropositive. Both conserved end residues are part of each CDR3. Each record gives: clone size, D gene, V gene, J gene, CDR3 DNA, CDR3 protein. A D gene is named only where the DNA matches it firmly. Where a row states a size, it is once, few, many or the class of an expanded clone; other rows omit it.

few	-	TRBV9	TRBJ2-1	TGTGCCAGCAGCCAGGGGCCCAATGAGCAGTTCTTC	CASSQGPNEQFF
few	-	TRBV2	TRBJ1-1	TGTGCCAGCAGTGACCGGAGGACAGTCATGAACACTGAAGCTTTCTTT	CASSDRRTVMNTEAFF
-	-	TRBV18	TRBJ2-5	TGTGCCAGCTCACCAGGCCTCAGACAAGAGACCCAGTACTTC	CASSPGLRQETQYF
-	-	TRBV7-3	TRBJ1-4	TGTGCCAGCAACCAGGGCTTGGGTTTAGAAAAACTGTTTTTT	CASNQGLGLEKLFF
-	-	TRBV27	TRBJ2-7	TGTGCCAGCAGTTTGGTCCCACTCGACGAGCAGTACTTC	CASSLVPLDEQYF
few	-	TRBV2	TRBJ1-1	TGTGCCAGCAGTGAGATGGCAGGGCTGAACACTGAAGCTTTCTTT	CASSEMAGLNTEAFF
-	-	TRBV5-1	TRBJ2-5	TGCGCCAGCAACAGGGAGAGCGGAGAGACCCAGTACTTC	CASNRESGETQYF
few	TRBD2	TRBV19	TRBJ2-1	TGTGCCAGTAGTATAATGGGACTAGCGGGAGATTGGTCCTACAATGAGCAGTTCTTC	CASSIMGLAGDWSYNEQFF
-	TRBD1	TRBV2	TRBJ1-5	TGTGCCAGCGGGGACAGCCCTGGGCCCCAGCATTTT	CASGDSPGPQHF
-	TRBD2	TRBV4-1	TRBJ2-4	TGCGCCAGCAGCCAATCTTCGGGCGGGAGTCGGCACATTCAGTACTTC	CASSQSSGGSRHIQYF
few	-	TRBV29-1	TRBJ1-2	TGCAGCGCCCGGGTTGGGGGCTACACCTTC	CSARVGGYTF
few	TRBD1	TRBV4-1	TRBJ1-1	TGCGCCAGCAGCCAAGGGAGACAGGGCGGAACTGAAGCTTTCTTT	CASSQGRQGGTEAFF
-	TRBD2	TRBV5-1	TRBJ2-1	TGCGCCAGCAGCTTGACTAGCGGGAGCAATGAGCAGTTCTTC	CASSLTSGSNEQFF
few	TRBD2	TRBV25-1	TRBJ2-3	TGTGCCAGCAGCTCCCTTTCAGCGGGAGTTGAAGATACGCAGTATTTT	CASSSLSAGVEDTQYF
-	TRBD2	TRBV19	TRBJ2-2	TGTGCCAGTAGTATCACTAGCGGGGTTTGGTACACCGGGGAGCTGTTTTTT	CASSITSGVWYTGELFF
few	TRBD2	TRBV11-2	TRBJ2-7	TGTGCCAGCAGCTCCCCTAGCGGGAGGGCCACGGACTACGAGCAGTACTTC	CASSSPSGRATDYEQYF
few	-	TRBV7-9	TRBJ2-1	TGTGCCAGCAGCCCCCTGGGCAGTCGACTAAATGAGCAGTTCTTC	CASSPLGSRLNEQFF
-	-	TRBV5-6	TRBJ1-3	TGTGCCAGCAGCCTTACAGCGGCCCGCTCTGGAAACACCATATATTTT	CASSLTAARSGNTIYF
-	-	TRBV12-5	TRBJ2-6	TGTGCTAGTGGTTTTAGTCCGGGACAAATTTCTGGGGCCAACGTCCTGACTTTC	CASGFSPGQISGANVLTF
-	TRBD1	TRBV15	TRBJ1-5	TGTGCCACCAGCCTAGGACAGGGACGTGGACAGCCCCAGCATTTT	CATSLGQGRGQPQHF
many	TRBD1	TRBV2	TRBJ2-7	TGTGCCAGCAGTGCCGGGACAGGGGGCGGCTACGAGCAGTACTTC	CASSAGTGGGYEQYF
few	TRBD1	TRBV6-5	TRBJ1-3	TGTGCCAGCAGTTACTCGACAGGGAGCTCTGGAAACACCATATATTTT	CASSYSTGSSGNTIYF